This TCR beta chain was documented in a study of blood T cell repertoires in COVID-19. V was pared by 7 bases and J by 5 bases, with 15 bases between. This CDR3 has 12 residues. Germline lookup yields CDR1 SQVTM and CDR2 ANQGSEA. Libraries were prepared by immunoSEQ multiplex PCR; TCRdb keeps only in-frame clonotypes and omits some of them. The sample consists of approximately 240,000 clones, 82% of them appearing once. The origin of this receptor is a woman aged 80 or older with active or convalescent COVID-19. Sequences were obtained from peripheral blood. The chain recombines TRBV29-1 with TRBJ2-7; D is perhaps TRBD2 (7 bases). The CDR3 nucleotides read TGCAGCGCCCTCCGGGGGGCGGACGAGCAGTACTTC. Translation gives CSALRGADEQYF.